One T cell receptor (beta chain) is described in this entry. This sample is drawn from a study of blood T cells in healthy people across ages. The use of a sample-barcoded 5' primer and a J-beta primer mix characterized a second PCR of roughly 6 to 11 cycles. TCRdb re-derived calls from the 5' RACE reads in MiXCR, one entry per CDR3 protein. The sample gives over a million distinct CDR3 sequences, 45% of which show up once; approximately 17% is in the top ten. Looked up from germline, CDR1 is SGHDT and CDR2 is YYEEEE. Trimming pared 0 bases from V and 5 bases from J, leaving 7 bases between. The CDR3 consists of 13 residues.

The sequencing input was blood. The J gene is TRBJ2-3, the V gene TRBV5-6, with unresolved D. The origin of this receptor is a woman aged 55-69 years in good health. The CDR3 is CASSLVAEDTQYF. The CDR3 DNA reads as TGTGCCAGCAGCTTGGTGGCGGAAGATACGCAGTATTTT.